This T cell receptor beta chain is from a study of CD8+ T cells in alopecia areata (dated by TCRdb to between 2017 and 2018). Regarding the study in general: The treated patients, all with moderate-to-severe alopecia areata, were enrolled in an open-label pilot trial of oral tofacitinib given at 5 to 10 mg twice daily. Tofacitinib was given for 6 to 18 months, followed by 6 months of follow-up off drug to assess delayed response and recurrence. In treated patients, disease severity was measured using the SALT score, which gives the percentage of scalp surface area affected. The study used high-throughput TCRbeta sequencing to examine T cell clonal expansion in alopecia areata, in both the C3H/HeJ mouse model and human patients. On the human side, TCRbeta sequencing was run on scalp tissue and on sorted CD4+ and CD8+ peripheral blood T cells from healthy controls and from alopecia areata patients with either patchy or totalis/universalis disease. Biopsies were taken from tofacitinib-treated patients at baseline and at 4 and 24 weeks of treatment, and a later scalp biopsy was taken in several of the tofacitinib-treated patients. Scalp clonality was compared across normal scalp (n=4), patchy alopecia areata scalp (n=8), and alopecia totalis/universalis scalp (n=8). RNA was extracted with the PAXgene miRNA kit for fixed scalp, the miRNeasy kit for PBMCs, and the RNeasy kit for mouse skin. TCRbeta CDR3 regions were amplified by immunoSEQ multiplex PCR using 35 Vbeta forward and 13 Jbeta reverse primers.

According to the study, the label for this sample's time point signals: more than 3 weeks on oral tofacitinib. The sample's treatment or condition label is to be understood as: oral pan-JAK inhibitor, 5-10 mg twice daily. From alopecia areata patients, peripheral blood was collected along with lesional scalp punch biopsies. PBMCs were separated by density centrifugation and stained for CD3, CD4 and CD8, after which CD4+ and CD8+ T cells were sorted on a FACSAria. In the germline V gene, CDR1 corresponds to SNHLY and CDR2 to FYNNEI. The CDR3 contains 14 residues, cysteine and phenylalanine counted. Only the CDR3 DNA stays, 42 bases, in frame from base 1. The junction shows trimming of 7 bases on V and 1 base on J, and the gene matches do not reach 6 bases of it. Here is what the overall study found, with its caveats: Scalp clonality and the number of expanded CD8+ clones among the top 100 scalp clones were significantly decreased by tofacitinib. Many expanded lesional clones were found to persist in scalp and blood during tofacitinib treatment, and relapse after treatment cessation may be partly explained by this persistence. Scalp TCR repertoire analysis is complicated because resident alphabeta T cells in normal human skin are also sequenced, whereas mouse skin is dominated by gammadelta T cells. TCR sequences shared between patients were less clear than in mice, possibly partly because of HLA diversity in the patient population. Higher clonality and more expanded CD8+ clones were observed in lesional scalp than in normal scalp, particularly in alopecia totalis/universalis, a finding suggestive of antigenic drive. Because the treated cohort was small and had only one nonresponder, larger studies are needed to examine links between baseline CD8+ expansion and response.

The receptor library was made with the immunoSEQ multiplex PCR assay. RNA was extracted from all samples and reverse transcribed into cDNA as template for TCR sequencing. SuperScript III was used to make first-strand cDNA, primed with a 2:1 mix of oligo-dT and random hexamers. A synthetic immune receptor repertoire was used to measure amplification bias, and any remaining bias was corrected computationally. Per the original workflow: Raw reads were preprocessed for error removal, and CDR3 was defined according to IMGT conventions as running from the conserved cysteine to phenylalanine. Clonality was calculated as 1 minus Shannon entropy normalized by log2 of the number of productive unique TCRs. Scalp TCRbeta sequences were cross-referenced with sorted blood CD4 and CD8 repertoires so that the CD4 or CD8 identity of scalp clones could be inferred. TCRdb re-hosts the immuneACCESS table, in-frame sequences only. Its copies lack some clones; in the studies checked, an unresolved V gene accounts for under half of them, and the cause for the rest is not known. V, J and clone size are those of that table, while D and trimming were read from the DNA. The sample table records 200,000 to 250,000 clones; around three fifths of these occur just once. More than 3.5% of the sample rests with the top ten.

Comments on this clone: Its antigen is unknown. Per-base quality was not reported, and no clone a single base away is much larger than it.

The receptor chain draws on TRBV2 and TRBJ2-7; 8 junctional bases match TRBD2. The source was CD4+ T cells sorted from blood, collected at week 4, from a patient treated with tofacitinib. The receptor's source is a human donor with alopecia areata. This receptor has the CDR3 CASNQIAGSYEQYF. The bases are TGTGCCAGCAACCAAATAGCGGGGTCCTACGAGCAGTACTTC.